The source of this T cell receptor (beta chain) is a study of CD8+ T cells in alopecia areata. From germline, CDR1 is SQVTM and CDR2 ANQGSEA. The CDR3 runs to 15 residues. V gave up 0 bases and J gave up 1 base, with 11 bases separating them. RNA extraction was followed by reverse transcription into cDNA, which acted as the sequencing template. The table came from immunoSEQ multiplex PCR; TCRdb's copy has only in-frame clones and leaves some out. The profile shows some 120,000 clones, around 50% of them singletons. The chain recombines TRBV29-1 with TRBJ2-3; D assignment may be TRBD1 or TRBD2 (6 bases each). The sequences come from CD4+ T cells sorted from blood, collected at week 0. The TCR was taken from a human donor with alopecia areata. The CDR3 loop is CSVEEEGGGTDTQYF. CDR3 in DNA: TGCAGCGTTGAAGAAGAGGGGGGAGGCACAGATACGCAGTATTTT.